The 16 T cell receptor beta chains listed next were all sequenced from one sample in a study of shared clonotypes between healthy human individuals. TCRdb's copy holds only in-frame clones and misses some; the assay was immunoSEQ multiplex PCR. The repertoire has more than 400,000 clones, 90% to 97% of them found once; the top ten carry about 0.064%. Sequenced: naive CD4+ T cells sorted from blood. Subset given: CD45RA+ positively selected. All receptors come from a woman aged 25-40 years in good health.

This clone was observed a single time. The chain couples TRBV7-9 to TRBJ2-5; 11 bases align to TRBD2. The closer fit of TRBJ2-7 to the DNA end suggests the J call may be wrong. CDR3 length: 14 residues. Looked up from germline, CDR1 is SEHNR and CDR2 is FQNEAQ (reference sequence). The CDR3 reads CASSPTSGTYEQYF. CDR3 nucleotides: TGTGCCAGCAGCCCGACTAGCGGGACCTACGAGCAGTACTTC.

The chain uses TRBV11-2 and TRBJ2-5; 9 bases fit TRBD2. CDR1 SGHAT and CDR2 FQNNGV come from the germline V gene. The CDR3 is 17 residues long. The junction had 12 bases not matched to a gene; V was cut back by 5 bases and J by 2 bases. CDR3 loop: CASSLDLLAGIQETQYF. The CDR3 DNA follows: TGTGCCAGCAGCCTCGATCTACTAGCGGGTATACAAGAGACCCAGTACTTC. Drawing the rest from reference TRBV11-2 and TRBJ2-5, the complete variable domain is EAGVAQSPRYKIIEKRQSVAFWCNPISGHATLYWYQQILGQGPKLLIQFQNNGVVDDSQLPKDRFSAERLKGVDSTLKIQPAKLEDSAVYLCASSLDLLAGIQETQYFGPGTRLLVL.

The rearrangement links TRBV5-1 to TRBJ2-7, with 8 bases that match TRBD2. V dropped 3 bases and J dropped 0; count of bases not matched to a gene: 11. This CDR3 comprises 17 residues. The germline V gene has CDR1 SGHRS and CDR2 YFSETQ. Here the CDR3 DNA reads TGCGCCAGCAGCTCAATTACGGGAGGGCCCAGCTCCTACGAGCAGTACTTC. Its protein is CASSSITGGPSSYEQYF.

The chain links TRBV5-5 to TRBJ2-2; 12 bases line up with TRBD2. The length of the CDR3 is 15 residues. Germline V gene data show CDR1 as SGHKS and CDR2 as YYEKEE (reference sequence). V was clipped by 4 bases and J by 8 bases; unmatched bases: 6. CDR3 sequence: CASSPGTSGLGELFF. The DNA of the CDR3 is TGTGCCAGCAGCCCCGGGACTAGCGGGCTGGGGGAGCTGTTTTTT.

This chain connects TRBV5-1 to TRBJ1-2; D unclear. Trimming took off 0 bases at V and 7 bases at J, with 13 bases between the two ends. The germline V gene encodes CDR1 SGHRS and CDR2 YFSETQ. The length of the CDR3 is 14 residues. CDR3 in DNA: TGCGCCAGCAGCTTGGAAGGGTCGGCTTTTGGCTACACCTTC. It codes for CASSLEGSAFGYTF.

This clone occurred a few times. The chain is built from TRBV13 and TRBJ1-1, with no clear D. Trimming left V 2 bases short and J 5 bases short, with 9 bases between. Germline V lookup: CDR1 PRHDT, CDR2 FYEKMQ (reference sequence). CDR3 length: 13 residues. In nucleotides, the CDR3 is TGTGCCAGCAGCTTAAGTTGGGAAACTGAAGCTTTCTTT. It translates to CASSLSWETEAFF.

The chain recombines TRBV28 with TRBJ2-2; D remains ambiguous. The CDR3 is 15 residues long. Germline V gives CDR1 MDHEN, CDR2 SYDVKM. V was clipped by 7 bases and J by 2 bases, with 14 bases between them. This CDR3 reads CASTYRLLNTGELFF. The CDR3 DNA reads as TGTGCCAGCACTTACCGACTTTTAAACACCGGGGAGCTGTTTTTT.

This CDR3 is CAWRIGGGGTEAFF. The CDR3 DNA follows: TGTGCCTGGAGGATAGGGGGGGGTGGAACTGAAGCTTTCTTT. This chain connects TRBV30 to TRBJ1-1; the D gene is possibly TRBD1 (6 bases). V lost 3 bases, J lost 5 bases, and 16 bases lay in between. Germline V lookup: CDR1 GTSNPN, CDR2 SVGIG (reference sequence). CDR3 length: 14 amino acids.

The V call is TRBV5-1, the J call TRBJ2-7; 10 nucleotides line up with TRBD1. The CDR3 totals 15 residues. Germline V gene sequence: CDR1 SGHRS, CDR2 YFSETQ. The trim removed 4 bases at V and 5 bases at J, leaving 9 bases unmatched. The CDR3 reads CASSQRQGAIDEQYF. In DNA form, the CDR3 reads TGCGCCAGCAGCCAACGACAGGGGGCTATTGACGAGCAGTACTTC.

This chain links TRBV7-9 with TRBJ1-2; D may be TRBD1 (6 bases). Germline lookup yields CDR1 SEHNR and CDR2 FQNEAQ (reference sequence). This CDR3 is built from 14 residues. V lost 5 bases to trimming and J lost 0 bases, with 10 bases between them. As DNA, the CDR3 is TGTGCCAGCAGCCCTCAGGGGACTAACTATGGCTACACCTTC. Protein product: CASSPQGTNYGYTF.

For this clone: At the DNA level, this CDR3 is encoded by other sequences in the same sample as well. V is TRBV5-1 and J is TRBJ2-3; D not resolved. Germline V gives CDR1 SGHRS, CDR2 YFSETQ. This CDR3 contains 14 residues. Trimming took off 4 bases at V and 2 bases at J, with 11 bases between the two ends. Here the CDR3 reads CASSPLKSTDTQYF. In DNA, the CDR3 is TGCGCCAGCAGCCCCTTGAAATCCACAGATACGCAGTATTTT.

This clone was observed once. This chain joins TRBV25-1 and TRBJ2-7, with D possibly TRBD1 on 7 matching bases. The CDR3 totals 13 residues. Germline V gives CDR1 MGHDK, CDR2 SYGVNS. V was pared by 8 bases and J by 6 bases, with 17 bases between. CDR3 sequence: CASARPGGFEQYF. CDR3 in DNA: TGTGCCAGCGCCCGACCAGGGGGGTTCGAGCAGTACTTC.

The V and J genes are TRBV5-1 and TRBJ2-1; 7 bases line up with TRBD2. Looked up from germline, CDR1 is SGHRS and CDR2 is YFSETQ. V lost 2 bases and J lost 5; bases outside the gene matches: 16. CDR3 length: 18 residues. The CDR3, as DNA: TGCGCCAGCAGCTTACAAGGACTAGTCTTTTACCCCAACAATGAGCAGTTCTTC. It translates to CASSLQGLVFYPNNEQFF.

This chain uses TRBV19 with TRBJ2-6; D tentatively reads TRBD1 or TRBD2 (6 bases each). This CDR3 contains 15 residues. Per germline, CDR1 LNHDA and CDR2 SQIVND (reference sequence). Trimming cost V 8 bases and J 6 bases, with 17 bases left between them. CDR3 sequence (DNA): TGTGCCAGTGCGGGACAATCAGTGCAGGCCAACGTCCTGACTTTC. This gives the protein CASAGQSVQANVLTF.

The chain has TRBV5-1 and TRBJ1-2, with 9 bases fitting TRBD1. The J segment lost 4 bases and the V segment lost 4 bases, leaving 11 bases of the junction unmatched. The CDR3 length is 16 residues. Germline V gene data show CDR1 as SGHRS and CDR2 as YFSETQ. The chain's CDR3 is CASSSQRGQGVYGYTF. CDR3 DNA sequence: TGCGCCAGCAGCAGTCAACGGGGACAGGGCGTCTATGGCTACACCTTC. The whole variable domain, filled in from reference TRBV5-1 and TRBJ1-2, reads KAGVTQTPRYLIKTRGQQVTLSCSPISGHRSVSWYQQTPGQGLQFLFEYFSETQRNKGNFPGRFSGRQFSNSRSEMNVSTLELGDSALYLCASSSQRGQGVYGYTFGSGTRLTVV.

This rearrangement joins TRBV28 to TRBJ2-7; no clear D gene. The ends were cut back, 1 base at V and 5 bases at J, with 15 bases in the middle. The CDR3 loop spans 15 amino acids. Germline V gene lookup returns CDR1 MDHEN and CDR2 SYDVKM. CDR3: CASSLSGPGFNEQYF. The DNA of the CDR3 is TGTGCCAGCAGTTTATCTGGTCCGGGTTTCAACGAGCAGTACTTC.